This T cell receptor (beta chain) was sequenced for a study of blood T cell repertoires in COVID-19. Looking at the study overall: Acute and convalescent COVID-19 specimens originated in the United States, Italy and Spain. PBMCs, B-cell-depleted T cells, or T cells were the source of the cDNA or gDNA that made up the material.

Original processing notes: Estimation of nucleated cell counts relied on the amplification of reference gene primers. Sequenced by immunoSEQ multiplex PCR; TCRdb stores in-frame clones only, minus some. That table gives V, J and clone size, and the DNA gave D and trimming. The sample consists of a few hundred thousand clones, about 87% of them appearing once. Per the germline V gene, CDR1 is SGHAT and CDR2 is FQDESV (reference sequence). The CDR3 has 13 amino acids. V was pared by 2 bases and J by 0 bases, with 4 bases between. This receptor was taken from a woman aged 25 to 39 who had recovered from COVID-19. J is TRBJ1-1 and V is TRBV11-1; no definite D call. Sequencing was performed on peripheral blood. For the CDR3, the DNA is TGTGCCAGCAGCTTACAGGTGAACACTGAAGCTTTCTTT. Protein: CASSLQVNTEAFF.